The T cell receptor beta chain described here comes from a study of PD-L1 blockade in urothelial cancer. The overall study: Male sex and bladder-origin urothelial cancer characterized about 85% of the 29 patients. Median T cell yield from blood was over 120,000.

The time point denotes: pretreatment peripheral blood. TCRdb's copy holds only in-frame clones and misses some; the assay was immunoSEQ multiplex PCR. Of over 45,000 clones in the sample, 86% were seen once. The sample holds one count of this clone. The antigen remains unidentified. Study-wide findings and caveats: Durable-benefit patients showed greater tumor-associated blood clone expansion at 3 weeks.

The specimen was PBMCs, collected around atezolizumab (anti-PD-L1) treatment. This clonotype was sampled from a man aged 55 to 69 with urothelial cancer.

For the CDR3, the DNA is TGTGCCAGCAGCCCAGCGCGCGGGGGGGCGGGGGAGACCCAGTACTTC. It codes for CASSPARGGAGETQYF. The rearrangement links TRBV7-2 to TRBJ2-5, with 9 bases identical to TRBD2. Germline V gene data show CDR1 as SGHTA and CDR2 as FQGNSA. The junction had 12 bases not matched to a gene; V was cut back by 5 bases and J by 5 bases. The length of the CDR3 is 16 residues.